These 20 T cell receptor beta chains share one sample of origin, sequenced in a study of neurological immune-mediated disorders. TCRdb re-called the 5' RACE reads through MiXCR, storing one row per CDR3 protein. Of about 54,000 distinct CDR3 sequences listed, 4% are singletons. Sequencing was performed on CD4+ T cells from blood. All receptors come from a woman in her 40s with multiple sclerosis.

This clonotype has at least ten counts. In DNA, the CDR3 is TGCGCCAGCAGCCCGACGGTTGCGGATACGCAGTATTTT. Translated, it gives CASSPTVADTQYF. The chain has TRBV5-1 and TRBJ2-3; D remains ambiguous. CDR3 size: 13 residues. The germline V gene encodes CDR1 SGHRS and CDR2 YFSETQ. V shed 4 bases and J shed 6 bases, with 12 bases lying between them.

The table lists this clonotype with many counts. This chain uses TRBV7-9 with TRBJ1-4; 9 nucleotides line up with TRBD1. V dropped 5 bases and J dropped 1; count of bases not matched to a gene: 2. The CDR3 is 15 residues long. Germline assignment: CDR1 SEHNR and CDR2 FQNEAQ (reference sequence). The CDR3 coding sequence is TGTGCCAGCAGCCCGGGACAGGGAACTAATGAAAAACTGTTTTTT. Amino acids: CASSPGQGTNEKLFF.

This clonotype was observed many times. This chain uses TRBV12-3 or TRBV12-4 with TRBJ1-1; no firm D call. V was clipped by 5 bases and J by 7 bases, with 26 bases between them. This CDR3 has 17 residues. The chain's CDR3 is CASSLVGVGSGEGEAFF. The CDR3 nucleotides read TGTGCCAGCAGTCTGGTTGGGGTAGGGTCGGGAGAGGGTGAAGCTTTCTTT.

This clonotype was found many times. This chain joins TRBV20-1 and TRBJ1-1; possibly TRBD1 for D (6 bases). The CDR3 has 14 residues. The germline V gene encodes CDR1 DFQATT and CDR2 SNEGSKA (reference sequence). Trimming pared 3 bases from V and 7 bases from J, leaving 18 bases between. The CDR3 region has the DNA TGCAGTGCTAGCCTCCCGGGGGGCGCGGGTGAAGCTTTCTTT. Translating it yields CSASLPGGAGEAFF.

This clonotype was seen at least ten times. This sequence joins TRBV5-1 and TRBJ2-1; D is uncertain. This CDR3 has 13 amino acids. V lost 0 bases and J lost 7, with 8 bases in between. Per the germline V gene, CDR1 is SGHRS and CDR2 is YFSETQ. The CDR3 region has the DNA TGCGCCAGCAGCTTGGCCCGGCCTAATGAGCAGTTCTTC. It specifies CASSLARPNEQFF. Full variable domain (remainder filled in from reference TRBV5-1 and TRBJ2-1): KAGVTQTPRYLIKTRGQQVTLSCSPISGHRSVSWYQQTPGQGLQFLFEYFSETQRNKGNFPGRFSGRQFSNSRSEMNVSTLELGDSALYLCASSLARPNEQFFGPGTRLTVL.

The table lists this clonotype with many counts. V and J are TRBV20-1 and TRBJ2-7, with 9 bases identical to TRBD1. The CDR3 totals 15 residues. V trimming: 4 bases; J trimming: 6 bases; junction bases outside the gene matches: 13. Germline loops: CDR1 DFQATT, CDR2 SNEGSKA (reference sequence). The CDR3 region has the DNA TGCAGTGCTATAAGTACGGGACAGGGAACAGGCGAGCAGTACTTC. Translation gives CSAISTGQGTGEQYF.

In its sample, this clonotype was seen many times. The gene calls are TRBV2 and TRBJ1-1; TRBD1 might be the D (6 bases). Deletions cut 6 bases from V and 2 bases from J, with 16 bases between. Germline CDR1 and CDR2: SNHLY and FYNNEI. The CDR3 is 15 residues long. This CDR3 reads CASRKSGAPNTEAFF. The DNA for the CDR3 is TGTGCCAGCAGAAAATCAGGGGCCCCTAACACTGAAGCTTTCTTT.

This clonotype was seen many times. The chain combines TRBV6-1 with TRBJ2-1; D is unresolved. The CDR3 extends over 14 amino acids. Trimming left V 3 bases short and J 1 base short, with 7 bases between. Germline CDR1 MNHNS, CDR2 SASEGT. This chain's CDR3 is CASSDEVSYNEQFF. The CDR3 DNA is TGTGCCAGCAGTGATGAAGTGTCCTACAATGAGCAGTTCTTC.

This clonotype was detected ten times or more. Written as DNA, the CDR3 is TGCAGTGCTCCGGGACAGGGAGTCCATCAGCCCCAGCATTTT. It translates to CSAPGQGVHQPQHF. This chain uses TRBV20-1 with TRBJ1-5, with TRBD1 matching 9 bases. The V segment lost 5 bases and the J segment 5 bases; nucleotides outside the gene matches: 7. CDR3 size: 14 residues. Germline assignment: CDR1 DFQATT and CDR2 SNEGSKA (reference sequence).

This clonotype was counted ten times or more. J is TRBJ2-7 and V is TRBV11-2; possible D gene TRBD2, 6 bases. Germline values: CDR1 SGHAT, CDR2 FQNNGV. The CDR3 covers 15 residues. The ends were cut back, 0 bases at V and 3 bases at J, with 12 bases in the middle. CDR3 loop: CASSLEGGLHYEQYF. The DNA of the CDR3 is TGTGCCAGCAGCTTAGAAGGAGGGTTGCACTACGAGCAGTACTTC. Complete variable domain (other parts from reference TRBV11-2 and TRBJ2-7): EAGVAQSPRYKIIEKRQSVAFWCNPISGHATLYWYQQILGQGPKLLIQFQNNGVVDDSQLPKDRFSAERLKGVDSTLKIQPAKLEDSAVYLCASSLEGGLHYEQYFGPGTRLTVT.

This clonotype was observed many times. The chain employs TRBV5-1 and TRBJ2-3, with no clear D. The CDR3 length is 13 residues. Germline loops: CDR1 SGHRS, CDR2 YFSETQ. V lost 4 bases and J lost 1, with 7 bases in between. The CDR3 sequence is CASSPLGTDTQYF. CDR3 nucleotides: TGCGCCAGCAGCCCTCTAGGCACAGATACGCAGTATTTT.

This clonotype was detected many times. The chain combines TRBV6-1 with TRBJ1-1; D perhaps matches TRBD1 (5 bases). Germline V lookup: CDR1 MNHNS, CDR2 SASEGT. Trimming stripped 0 bases from V and 3 bases from J, with 20 bases between. This CDR3 has 18 amino acids. The CDR3 nucleotides are TGTGCCAGCAGTGAAGCGCGCAGGGACCTCTCGACCGACACTGAAGCTTTCTTT. It translates to CASSEARRDLSTDTEAFF.

This clonotype was recorded many times. This chain joins TRBV2 and TRBJ1-6; D not certain. This CDR3 comprises 13 residues. Trimming cost V 3 bases and J 10 bases, with 10 bases left between them. The germline gives CDR1 SNHLY, CDR2 FYNNEI. This chain's CDR3 is CASSDRGWSPLHF. In DNA form, the CDR3 reads TGTGCCAGCAGTGATCGAGGGTGGTCACCCCTCCACTTT.

This clonotype was seen many times. The chain recombines TRBV29-1 with TRBJ2-1; TRBD1 matches at 8 bases. Germline CDR1 reads SQVTM; CDR2 reads ANQGSEA. V trimming: 4 bases; J trimming: 8 bases; junction bases outside the gene matches: 16. This CDR3 has 16 residues. CDR3 bases: TGCAGCGTTGGCCGGACAGGGTTGGCGTTTGGGGATGAGCAGTTCTTC. Its protein is CSVGRTGLAFGDEQFF.

This clonotype was recorded many times. The V gene is TRBV5-1, the J gene TRBJ2-7; D uncertain. This CDR3 comprises 14 residues. V was cut by 3 bases and J by 1 base, with 11 bases left in between. Germline CDR1 is SGHRS and CDR2 is YFSETQ. The CDR3 nucleotides read TGCGCCAGCAGCTACCGGGTAGATTCCTACGAGCAGTACTTC. Its translation: CASSYRVDSYEQYF.

This clonotype was seen at least ten times. V gene TRBV5-1 combines with J gene TRBJ2-6, with D perhaps matching TRBD1 (5 bases). V was pared by 0 bases and J by 1 base, with 11 bases between. The germline gives CDR1 SGHRS, CDR2 YFSETQ. This CDR3 is built from 17 residues. This CDR3 is CASSLEPRASGANVLTF. The CDR3 nucleotides are TGCGCCAGCAGCTTGGAGCCCAGGGCGTCTGGGGCCAACGTCCTGACTTTC.

The chain links TRBV14 to TRBJ2-3; D not certain. The V end was cut by 4 bases, the J end by 2 bases, with 7 bases between. Germline CDR1 reads SGHDN; CDR2 reads FVKESK. The length of the CDR3 is 13 residues. In nucleotides, the CDR3 is TGTGCCAGCAGCCGAACCTTCACAGATACGCAGTATTTT. As protein: CASSRTFTDTQYF.

This clonotype was seen many times. The chain has TRBV5-6 and TRBJ1-1, with TRBD1 matching 7 bases. Trimming took 5 bases from V and 5 from J; bases not matched to a gene: 6. From germline, CDR1 is SGHDT and CDR2 YYEEEE. CDR3 length: 13 residues. CDR3 amino acids: CASRSGGWTEAFF. DNA of the CDR3: TGTGCCAGCAGGTCAGGGGGATGGACTGAAGCTTTCTTT.

Many counts were recorded for this clonotype. CDR3 region: CASSRMGDRYSVEAFF. In DNA, the CDR3 is TGTGCCAGCAGCCGCATGGGGGACAGATACTCCGTTGAAGCTTTCTTT. The chain combines TRBV7-2 with TRBJ1-1; 7 bases match TRBD1. The CDR3 has 16 residues. Trimming at V came to 5 bases and at J to 7 bases, leaving 16 bases not matched to a gene. Germline CDR1 is SGHTA and CDR2 is FQGNSA.

In this sample, this clonotype turned up many times. This rearrangement joins TRBV20-1 to TRBJ2-2; perhaps TRBD1 as D (6 bases). CDR3 length: 14 residues. Germline CDR1 and CDR2: DFQATT and SNEGSKA (reference sequence). V gave up 6 bases and J gave up 2 bases, with 13 bases separating them. The CDR3 sequence is CSARRTENTGELFF. The CDR3 nucleotides are TGCAGTGCCAGAAGGACAGAAAACACCGGGGAGCTGTTTTTT.